This TCR beta chain was identified during a study of graft-versus-host responses after intestinal transplantation. Study summary: Each of the recipients got a multivisceral, liver-intestinal, or isolated intestinal transplant.

Per germline, CDR1 SNHLY and CDR2 FYNNEI. This CDR3 is built from 16 residues. Trimming at V came to 7 bases and at J to 8 bases, leaving 12 bases not matched to a gene. TCRdb's copy holds only in-frame clones and misses some; the assay was immunoSEQ multiplex PCR. In the table there are some 66,000 clones, around 90% of which are singletons. Intraepithelial and lamina propria lymphocytes were isolated from graft specimens. The sample in question was ileum tissue, obtained less than 400 days after transplant. The chain carries TRBV2 and TRBJ2-1; 12 nucleotides match TRBD2. The clonotype originates from a human patient who received an intestinal transplant, so some T cells may come from the graft donor. This chain's CDR3 is CASKKKSSGRADEQFF. DNA for the CDR3: TGTGCCAGCAAGAAGAAGTCTAGCGGGAGGGCCGATGAGCAGTTCTTC.